This T cell receptor (beta chain) is drawn from a study of radiotherapy plus CTLA-4 blockade in lung cancer. This clone has just a few counts. The V and J ends lost 5 bases and 2 bases, in that order; junction bases with no gene match: 6. Per germline, CDR1 SGHVS and CDR2 FNYEAQ. CDR3 size: 15 residues. Assay: immunoSEQ multiplex PCR; the TCRdb copy retains only in-frame clones and omits some. The table shows 40,000 to 45,000 clones, with about 77% occurring only once. The sequencing used peripheral blood, collected from a patient treated with radiotherapy plus ipilimumab. The chain carries TRBV7-6 and TRBJ2-7, with 10 bases lining up with TRBD1. The TCR originated in a human donor with non-small cell lung cancer who had stable disease on radiotherapy plus ipilimumab. CDR3 nucleotides: TGTGCCAGCAGCGTCCGGGACAGGGGACCCTACGAGCAGTACTTC. Translation: CASSVRDRGPYEQYF.